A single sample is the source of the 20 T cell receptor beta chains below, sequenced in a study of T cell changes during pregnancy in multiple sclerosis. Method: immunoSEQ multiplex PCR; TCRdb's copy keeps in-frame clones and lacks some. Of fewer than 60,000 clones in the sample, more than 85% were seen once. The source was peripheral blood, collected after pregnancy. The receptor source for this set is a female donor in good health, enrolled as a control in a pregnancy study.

In DNA form, the CDR3 reads TGTGCCAGCAGTGAATTTGCAGGAAACACCGGGGAGCTGTTTTTT. This sequence encodes CASSEFAGNTGELFF. The chain employs TRBV6-1 and TRBJ2-2; D remains ambiguous. The CDR3 is 15 amino acids. V was pared by 2 bases and J by 2 bases, with 9 bases between. From germline, CDR1 is MNHNS and CDR2 SASEGT.

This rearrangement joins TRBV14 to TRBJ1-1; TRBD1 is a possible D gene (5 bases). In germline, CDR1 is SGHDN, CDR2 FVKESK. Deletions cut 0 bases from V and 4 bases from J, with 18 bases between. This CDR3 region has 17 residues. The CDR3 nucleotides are TGTGCCAGCAGCCAAGATTTGGGGCAGGGAGGCGCCACTGAAGCTTTCTTT. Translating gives CASSQDLGQGGATEAFF.

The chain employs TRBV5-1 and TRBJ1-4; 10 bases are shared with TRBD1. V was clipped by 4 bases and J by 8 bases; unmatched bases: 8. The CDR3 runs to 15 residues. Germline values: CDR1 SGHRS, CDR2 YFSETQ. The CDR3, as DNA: TGCGCCAGCAGCGTTCAGGGACAGGGGAGCGAAAAACTGTTTTTT. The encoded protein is CASSVQGQGSEKLFF.

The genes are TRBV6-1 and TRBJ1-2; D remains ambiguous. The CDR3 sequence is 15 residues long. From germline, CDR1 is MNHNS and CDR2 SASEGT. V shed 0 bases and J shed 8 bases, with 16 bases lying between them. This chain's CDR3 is CASSEALLGQSGYTF. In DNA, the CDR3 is TGTGCCAGCAGTGAAGCGCTTCTGGGCCAATCCGGCTACACCTTC.

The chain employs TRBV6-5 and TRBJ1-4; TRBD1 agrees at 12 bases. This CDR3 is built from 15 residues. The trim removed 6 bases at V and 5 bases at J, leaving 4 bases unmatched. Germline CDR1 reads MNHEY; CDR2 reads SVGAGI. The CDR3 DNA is TGTGCCAGCAGCCGCGGGACAGGGGGCAATGAAAAACTGTTTTTT. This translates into CASSRGTGGNEKLFF.

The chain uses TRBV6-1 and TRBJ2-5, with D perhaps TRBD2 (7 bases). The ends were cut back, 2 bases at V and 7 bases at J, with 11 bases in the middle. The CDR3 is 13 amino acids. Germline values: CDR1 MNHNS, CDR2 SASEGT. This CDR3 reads CASSELRGGTQYF. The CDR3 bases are TGTGCCAGCAGTGAACTTAGGGGGGGGACCCAGTACTTC.

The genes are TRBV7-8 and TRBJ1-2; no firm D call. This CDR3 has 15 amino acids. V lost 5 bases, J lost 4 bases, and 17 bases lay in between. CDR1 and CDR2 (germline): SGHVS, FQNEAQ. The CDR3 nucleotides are TGTGCCAGCAGCGACACAGTTGCAGGCGCCTATGGCTACACCTTC. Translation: CASSDTVAGAYGYTF.

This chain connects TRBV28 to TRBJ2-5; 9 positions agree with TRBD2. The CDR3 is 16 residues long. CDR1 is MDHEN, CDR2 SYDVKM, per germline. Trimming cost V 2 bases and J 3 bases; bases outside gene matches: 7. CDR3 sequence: CASSLRALAGKETQYF. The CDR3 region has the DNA TGTGCCAGCAGTTTACGGGCCCTAGCGGGAAAAGAGACCCAGTACTTC.

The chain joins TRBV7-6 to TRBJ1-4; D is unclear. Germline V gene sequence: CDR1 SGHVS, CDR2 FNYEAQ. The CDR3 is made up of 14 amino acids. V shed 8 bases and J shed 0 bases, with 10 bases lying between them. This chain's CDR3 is CASSLAATNEKLFF. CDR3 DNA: TGTGCCAGCTCTCTAGCTGCAACTAATGAAAAACTGTTTTTT.

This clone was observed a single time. CDR3 in DNA: TGCGCCAGCAGCTTGGTCCAGGGACAAGAGACCCAGTACTTC. It yields the protein CASSLVQGQETQYF. The rearrangement links TRBV5-1 to TRBJ2-5, with a tentative D call TRBD1 (5 bases). The CDR3 length is 14 residues. V was cut by 0 bases and J by 2 bases, with 8 bases left in between. CDR1 is SGHRS, CDR2 YFSETQ, per germline.

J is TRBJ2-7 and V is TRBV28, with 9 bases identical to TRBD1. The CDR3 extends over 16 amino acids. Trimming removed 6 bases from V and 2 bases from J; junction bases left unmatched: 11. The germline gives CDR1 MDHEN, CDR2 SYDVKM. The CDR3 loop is CASSRAGTGRAYEQYF. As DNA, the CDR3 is TGTGCCAGCAGCCGGGCCGGGACAGGGCGGGCCTACGAGCAGTACTTC. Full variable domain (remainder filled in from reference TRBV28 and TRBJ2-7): DVKVTQSSRYLVKRTGEKVFLECVQDMDHENMFWYRQDPGLGLRLIYFSYDVKMKEKGDIPEGYSVSREKKERFSLILESASTNQTSMYLCASSRAGTGRAYEQYFGPGTRLTVT.

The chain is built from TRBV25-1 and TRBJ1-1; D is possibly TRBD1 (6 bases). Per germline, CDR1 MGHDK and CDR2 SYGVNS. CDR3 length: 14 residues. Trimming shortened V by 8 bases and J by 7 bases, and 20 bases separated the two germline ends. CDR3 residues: CASRRGQGWNEAFF. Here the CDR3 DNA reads TGTGCCAGCCGAAGGGGTCAGGGGTGGAATGAAGCTTTCTTT.

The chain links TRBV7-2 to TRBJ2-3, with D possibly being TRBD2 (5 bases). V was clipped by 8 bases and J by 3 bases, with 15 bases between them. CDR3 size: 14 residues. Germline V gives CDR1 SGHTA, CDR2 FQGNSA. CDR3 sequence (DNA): TGTGCCAGCTGCCCCCACGCGGGTACAGATACGCAGTATTTT. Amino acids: CASCPHAGTDTQYF. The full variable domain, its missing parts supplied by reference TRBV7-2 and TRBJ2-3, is GAGVSQSPSNKVTEKGKDVELRCDPISGHTALYWYRQSLGQGLEFLIYFQGNSAPDKSGLPSDRFSAERTGGSVSTLTIQRTQQEDSAVYLCASCPHAGTDTQYFGPGTRLTVL.

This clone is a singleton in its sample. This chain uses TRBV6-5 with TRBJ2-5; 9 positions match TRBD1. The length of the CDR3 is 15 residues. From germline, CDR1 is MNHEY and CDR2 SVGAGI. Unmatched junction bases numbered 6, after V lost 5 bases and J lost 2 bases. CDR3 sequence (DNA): TGTGCCAGCAGTAACAGGGGGCTCCGGCAAGAGACCCAGTACTTC. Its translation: CASSNRGLRQETQYF.

Here the CDR3 DNA reads TGCGCCAGCAGCTTGGAGGGGGGGACCATGAACACTGAAGCTTTCTTT. Translation: CASSLEGGTMNTEAFF. The chain carries TRBV5-1 and TRBJ1-1; tentative D call: TRBD1 (6 bases). Germline values: CDR1 SGHRS, CDR2 YFSETQ. With 0 bases removed from V and 0 bases from J, the gap between germline ends came to 12 bases. The CDR3 is 16 residues long. Drawing the rest from reference TRBV5-1 and TRBJ1-1, the complete variable domain is KAGVTQTPRYLIKTRGQQVTLSCSPISGHRSVSWYQQTPGQGLQFLFEYFSETQRNKGNFPGRFSGRQFSNSRSEMNVSTLELGDSALYLCASSLEGGTMNTEAFFGQGTRLTVV.

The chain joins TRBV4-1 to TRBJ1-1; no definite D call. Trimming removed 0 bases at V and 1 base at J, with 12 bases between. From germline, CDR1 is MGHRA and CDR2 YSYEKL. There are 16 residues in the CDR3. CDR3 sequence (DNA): TGCGCCAGCAGCCAAGAACGGATTCGGGGGAACACTGAAGCTTTCTTT. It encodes CASSQERIRGNTEAFF.

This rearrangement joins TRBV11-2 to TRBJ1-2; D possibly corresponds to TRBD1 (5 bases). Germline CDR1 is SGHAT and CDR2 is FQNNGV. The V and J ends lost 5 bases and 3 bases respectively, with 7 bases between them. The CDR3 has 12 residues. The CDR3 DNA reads TGTGCCAGCAGCGCGACAGACTATGGCTACACCTTC. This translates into CASSATDYGYTF.

CDR3 sequence reads: CASSPKGAGTYEQYF. CDR3 DNA: TGTGCCAGCTCACCGAAGGGAGCAGGAACCTACGAGCAGTACTTC. The V gene is TRBV18, the J gene TRBJ2-7; possibly TRBD2 for D (5 bases). Looked up from germline, CDR1 is KGHSH and CDR2 is LQKENI. The CDR3 consists of 15 residues. V shed 3 bases and J shed 2 bases, with 14 bases lying between them.

The chain's CDR3 is CASSRQLSNQPQHF. CDR3 bases: TGTGCCAGCAGCAGACAGCTGAGCAATCAGCCCCAGCATTTT. The gene calls are TRBV28 and TRBJ1-5; TRBD1 might be the D (5 bases). The CDR3 length is 14 residues. Germline V gene data show CDR1 as MDHEN and CDR2 as SYDVKM. V was cut by 6 bases and J by 1 base, with 10 bases left in between.

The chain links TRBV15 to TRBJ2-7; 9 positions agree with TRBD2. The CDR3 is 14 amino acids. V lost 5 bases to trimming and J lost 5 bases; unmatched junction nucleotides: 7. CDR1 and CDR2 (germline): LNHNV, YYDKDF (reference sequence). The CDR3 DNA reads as TGTGCCACCAGCCCGGGACTAGCTGTCCACGAGCAGTACTTC. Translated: CATSPGLAVHEQYF.